This T cell receptor (beta chain) was identified in a study of beta chain features in type 1 diabetes. For the study at large: Regarding age, gender and cell yields, patients proved similar to healthy donors. Study conclusions and caveats: Across patients, naive, central memory and Treg TCRB repertoires exhibited apparently greater similarity than was observed across healthy donors. The study found moderately but significantly shorter TCRB CDR3s in all four CD4+ subsets of Type 1 diabetes patients.

In regard to this clone: What it binds is not known.

Investigators reverse transcribed all isolated RNA, so they sequenced expressed TCRB transcripts. Reads from naive, central memory and regulatory T cell samples averaged around 3.7 million. The repertoire was sequenced with immunoSEQ multiplex PCR; TCRdb's copy has only in-frame clones and lacks some. The sample includes just over 450,000 clones, over 25% of them seen just once. This TCR came from a man aged 18 to 35 in good health. Sequenced: naive CD4+ T cells from blood.

CDR3 protein: CASSPQGDETQYF. Written as DNA, the CDR3 is TGTGCCAGCTCACCCCAGGGTGACGAGACCCAGTACTTC. The J gene is TRBJ2-5, the V gene TRBV18; perhaps TRBD1 as D (5 bases). The CDR3 consists of 13 residues. Germline V gene sequence: CDR1 KGHSH, CDR2 LQKENI. The V end lost 3 bases, the J end lost 5 bases, and 10 bases lay between the germline ends. The full variable domain, its missing parts supplied by reference TRBV18 and TRBJ2-5, is NAGVMQNPRHLVRRRGQEARLRCSPMKGHSHVYWYRQLPEEGLKFMVYLQKENIIDESGMPKERFSAEFPKEGPSILRIQQVVRGDSAAYFCASSPQGDETQYFGPGTRLLVL.